This TCR beta chain was recorded in a study of T cells after yellow fever vaccination. Turning to the study itself: Some fractions had low cell numbers, and these were prepared with SMART-Seq v4 Ultra Low Input.

Notes on the study in general: Relatively few clonotypes were ones that appeared in both CD4 and CD8 compartments. Subsequent booster samples again held most clones from primary vaccination (96% CD4, approximately 86% CD8).

Turning to this clonotype: Its antigen is unknown. Given a much more abundant clone one base away, this may be a read error.

As TCR cDNA was made by 5'RACE template switching, a universal primer site and UMIs were added. MiXCR, applied by TCRdb to the 5' RACE reads, yields one record per CDR3 protein. The sample includes about 580,000 distinct CDR3 sequences, roughly a sixth seen only once; the top ten take 15% to 20%. This CDR3 is 14 amino acids long. From germline, CDR1 is SGHRS and CDR2 YFSETQ. V lost 1 base, J lost 1 base, and 8 bases lay in between. The clonotype was recovered from a man between 18 and 35 years old who received the YFV17D yellow fever vaccine. The chain is built from TRBV5-1 and TRBJ1-1; possible D gene TRBD1, 5 bases. The sample here was PBMCs, taken 5 days after the first yellow fever vaccination. CDR3 in amino acids: CASSLFDRNTEAFF. For the CDR3, the DNA is TGCGCCAGCAGCTTGTTTGACAGGAACACTGAAGCTTTCTTT.